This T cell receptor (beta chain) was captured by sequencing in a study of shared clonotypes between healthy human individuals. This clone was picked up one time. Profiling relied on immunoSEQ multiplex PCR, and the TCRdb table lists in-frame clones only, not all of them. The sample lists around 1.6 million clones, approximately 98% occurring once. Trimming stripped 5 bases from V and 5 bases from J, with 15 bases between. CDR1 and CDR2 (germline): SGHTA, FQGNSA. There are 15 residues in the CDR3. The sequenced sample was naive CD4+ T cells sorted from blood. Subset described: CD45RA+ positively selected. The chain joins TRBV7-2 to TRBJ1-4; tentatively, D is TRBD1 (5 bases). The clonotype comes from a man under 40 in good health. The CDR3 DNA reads TGTGCCAGCAGCGTTCAGCGGGGCGTAAATGAAAAACTGTTTTTT. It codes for CASSVQRGVNEKLFF.